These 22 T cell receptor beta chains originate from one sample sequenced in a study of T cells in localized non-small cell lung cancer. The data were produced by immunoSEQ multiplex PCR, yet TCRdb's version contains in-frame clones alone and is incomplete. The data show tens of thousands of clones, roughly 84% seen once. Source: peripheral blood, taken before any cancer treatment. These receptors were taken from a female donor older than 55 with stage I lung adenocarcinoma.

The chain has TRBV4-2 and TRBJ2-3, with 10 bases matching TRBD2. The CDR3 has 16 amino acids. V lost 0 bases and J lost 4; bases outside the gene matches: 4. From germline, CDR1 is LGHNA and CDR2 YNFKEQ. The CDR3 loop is CASSQESSGSPDTQYF. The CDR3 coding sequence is TGTGCCAGCAGCCAAGAGTCTAGCGGGAGTCCAGATACGCAGTATTTT.

CDR3 in amino acids: CASSRQTGTGFGNTEAFF. CDR3 in DNA: TGCGCCAGCAGCCGCCAGACCGGGACAGGGTTTGGAAACACTGAAGCTTTCTTT. This chain joins TRBV5-1 and TRBJ1-1; 9 bases align to TRBD1. CDR1 and CDR2 from the germline V gene are SGHRS and YFSETQ. J lost 2 bases, V lost 4 bases, and 15 bases had no gene match. The CDR3 loop spans 18 amino acids.

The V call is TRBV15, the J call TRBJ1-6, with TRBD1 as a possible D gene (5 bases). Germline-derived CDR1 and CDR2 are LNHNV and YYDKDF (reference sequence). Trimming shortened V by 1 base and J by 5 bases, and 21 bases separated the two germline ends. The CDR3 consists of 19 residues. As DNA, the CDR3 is TGTGCCACCAGCAGAGGAGCCCCTTTGGGTAGGGGTGATAATTCACCCCTCCACTTT. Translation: CATSRGAPLGRGDNSPLHF.

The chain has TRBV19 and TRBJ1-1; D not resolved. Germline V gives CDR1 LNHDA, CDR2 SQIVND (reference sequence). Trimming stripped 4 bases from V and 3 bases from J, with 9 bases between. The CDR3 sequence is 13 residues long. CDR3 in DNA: TGTGCCAGTAGTACCGCCACGGACACTGAAGCTTTCTTT. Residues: CASSTATDTEAFF.

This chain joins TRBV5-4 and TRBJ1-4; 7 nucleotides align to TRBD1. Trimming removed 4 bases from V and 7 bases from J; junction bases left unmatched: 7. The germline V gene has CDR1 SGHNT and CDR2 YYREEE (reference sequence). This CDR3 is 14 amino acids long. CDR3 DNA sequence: TGTGCCAGCAGCACCACAGGGGAGGGTGAAAAACTGTTTTTT. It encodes CASSTTGEGEKLFF.

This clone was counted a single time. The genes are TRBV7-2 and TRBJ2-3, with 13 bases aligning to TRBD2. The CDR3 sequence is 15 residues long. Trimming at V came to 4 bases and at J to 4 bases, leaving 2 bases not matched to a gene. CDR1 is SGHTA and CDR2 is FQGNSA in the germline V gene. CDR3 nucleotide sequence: TGTGCCAGCAGCTCAACTAGCGGGAGGGCAGATACGCAGTATTTT. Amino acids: CASSSTSGRADTQYF.

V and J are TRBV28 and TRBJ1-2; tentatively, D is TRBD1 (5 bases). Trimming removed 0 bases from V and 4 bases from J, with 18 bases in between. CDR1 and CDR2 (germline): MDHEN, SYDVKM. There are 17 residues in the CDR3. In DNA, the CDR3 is TGTGCCAGCAGTTTATGGGGGACGGTCCGCCGTGTCTATGGCTACACCTTC. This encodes CASSLWGTVRRVYGYTF.

The CDR3 reads CATSRDRGSYEQYF. DNA for the CDR3: TGTGCCACCAGCAGAGACAGGGGCTCCTACGAGCAGTACTTC. V is TRBV15 and J is TRBJ2-7, with D possibly matching TRBD1 (6 bases). This CDR3 region has 14 residues. The germline gives CDR1 LNHNV, CDR2 YYDKDF (reference sequence). Trimming removed 0 bases from V and 0 bases from J, with 6 bases in between.

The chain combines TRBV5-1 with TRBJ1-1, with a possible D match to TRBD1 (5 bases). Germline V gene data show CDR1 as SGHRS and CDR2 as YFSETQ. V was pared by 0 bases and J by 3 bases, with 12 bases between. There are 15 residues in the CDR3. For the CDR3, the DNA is TGCGCCAGCAGCTTGGACGGGGGTAGGGACACTGAAGCTTTCTTT. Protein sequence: CASSLDGGRDTEAFF.

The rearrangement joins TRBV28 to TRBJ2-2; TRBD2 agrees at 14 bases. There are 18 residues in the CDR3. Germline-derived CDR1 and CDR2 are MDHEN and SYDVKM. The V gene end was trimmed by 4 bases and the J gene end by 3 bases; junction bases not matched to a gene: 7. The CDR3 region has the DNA TGTGCCAGCAGTTGGGGACTAGCGGGAGAAGCGGACACCGGGGAGCTGTTTTTT. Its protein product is CASSWGLAGEADTGELFF.

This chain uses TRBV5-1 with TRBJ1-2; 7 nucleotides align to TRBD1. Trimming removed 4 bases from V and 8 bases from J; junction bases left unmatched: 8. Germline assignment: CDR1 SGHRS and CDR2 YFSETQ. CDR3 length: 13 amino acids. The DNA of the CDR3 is TGCGCCAGCAGCCCGACAGGGTTGGAGGGCTACACCTTC. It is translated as CASSPTGLEGYTF.

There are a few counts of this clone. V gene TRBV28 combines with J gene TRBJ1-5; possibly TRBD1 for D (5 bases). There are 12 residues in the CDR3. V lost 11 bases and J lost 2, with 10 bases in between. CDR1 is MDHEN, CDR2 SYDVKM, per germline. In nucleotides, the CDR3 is TGTGCCGGGGGTTCGGGCAATCAGCCCCAGCATTTT. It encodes CAGGSGNQPQHF. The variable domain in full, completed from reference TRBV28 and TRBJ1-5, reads DVKVTQSSRYLVKRTGEKVFLECVQDMDHENMFWYRQDPGLGLRLIYFSYDVKMKEKGDIPEGYSVSREKKERFSLILESASTNQTSMYLCAGGSGNQPQHFGDGTRLSIL.

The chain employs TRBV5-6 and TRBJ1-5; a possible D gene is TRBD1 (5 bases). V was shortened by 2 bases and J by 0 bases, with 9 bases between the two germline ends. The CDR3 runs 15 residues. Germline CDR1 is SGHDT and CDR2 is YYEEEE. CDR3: CASSFGAISNQPQHF. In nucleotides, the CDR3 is TGTGCCAGCAGCTTTGGGGCCATTAGCAATCAGCCCCAGCATTTT.

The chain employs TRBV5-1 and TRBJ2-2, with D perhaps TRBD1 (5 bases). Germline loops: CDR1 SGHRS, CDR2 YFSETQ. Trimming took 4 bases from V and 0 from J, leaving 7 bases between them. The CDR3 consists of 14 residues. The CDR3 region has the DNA TGCGCCAGCAGCCTGGACACGAACACCGGGGAGCTGTTTTTT. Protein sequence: CASSLDTNTGELFF.

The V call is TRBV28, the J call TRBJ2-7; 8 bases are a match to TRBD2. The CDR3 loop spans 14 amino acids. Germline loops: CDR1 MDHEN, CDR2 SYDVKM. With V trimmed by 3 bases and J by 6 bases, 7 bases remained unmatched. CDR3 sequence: CASSFGLARSEQYF. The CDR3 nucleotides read TGTGCCAGCAGTTTCGGACTAGCCCGTTCCGAGCAGTACTTC.

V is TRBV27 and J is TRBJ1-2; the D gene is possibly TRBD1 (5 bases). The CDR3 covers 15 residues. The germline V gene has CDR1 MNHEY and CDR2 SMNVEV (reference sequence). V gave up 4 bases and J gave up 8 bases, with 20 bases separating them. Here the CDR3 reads CASSSIRTRLRGYTF. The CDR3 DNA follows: TGTGCCAGCAGTTCAATAAGGACAAGATTAAGGGGCTACACCTTC.

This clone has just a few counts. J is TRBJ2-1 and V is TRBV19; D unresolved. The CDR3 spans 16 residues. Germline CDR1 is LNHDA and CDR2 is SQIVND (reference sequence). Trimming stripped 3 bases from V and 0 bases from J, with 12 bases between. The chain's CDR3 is CASSIWAASSYNEQFF. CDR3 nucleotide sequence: TGTGCCAGTAGTATCTGGGCGGCGAGCTCCTACAATGAGCAGTTCTTC.

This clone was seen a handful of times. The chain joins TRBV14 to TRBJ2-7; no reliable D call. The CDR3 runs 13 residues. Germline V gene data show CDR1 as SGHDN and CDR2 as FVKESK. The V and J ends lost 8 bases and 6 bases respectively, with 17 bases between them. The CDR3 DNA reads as TGTGCCAGCGGGAAGGGCAGGTTGTTCGAGCAGTACTTC. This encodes CASGKGRLFEQYF. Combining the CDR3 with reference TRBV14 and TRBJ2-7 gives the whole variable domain EAGVTQFPSHSVIEKGQTVTLRCDPISGHDNLYWYRRVMGKEIKFLLHFVKESKQDESGMPNNRFLAERTGGTYSTLKVQPAELEDSGVYFCASGKGRLFEQYFGPGTRLTVT.

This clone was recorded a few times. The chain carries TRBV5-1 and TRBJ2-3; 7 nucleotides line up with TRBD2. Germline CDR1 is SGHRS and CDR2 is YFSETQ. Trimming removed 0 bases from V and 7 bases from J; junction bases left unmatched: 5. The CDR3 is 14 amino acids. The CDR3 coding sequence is TGCGCCAGCAGCTTGGGTATGGGGGGGAATACGCAGTATTTT. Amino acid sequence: CASSLGMGGNTQYF. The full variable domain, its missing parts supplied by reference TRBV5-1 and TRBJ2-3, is KAGVTQTPRYLIKTRGQQVTLSCSPISGHRSVSWYQQTPGQGLQFLFEYFSETQRNKGNFPGRFSGRQFSNSRSEMNVSTLELGDSALYLCASSLGMGGNTQYFGPGTRLTVL.

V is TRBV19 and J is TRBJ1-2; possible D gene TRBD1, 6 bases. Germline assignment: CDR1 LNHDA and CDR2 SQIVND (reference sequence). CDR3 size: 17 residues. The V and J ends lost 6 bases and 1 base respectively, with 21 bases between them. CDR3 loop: CASRRSGQRGVNYGYTF. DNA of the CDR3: TGTGCCAGTAGGCGCAGCGGACAGCGGGGTGTTAACTATGGCTACACCTTC. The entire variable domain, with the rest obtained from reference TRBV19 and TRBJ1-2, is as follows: DGGITQSPKYLFRKEGQNVTLSCEQNLNHDAMYWYRQDPGQGLRLIYYSQIVNDFQKGDIAEGYSVSREKKESFPLTVTSAQKNPTAFYLCASRRSGQRGVNYGYTFGSGTRLTVV.

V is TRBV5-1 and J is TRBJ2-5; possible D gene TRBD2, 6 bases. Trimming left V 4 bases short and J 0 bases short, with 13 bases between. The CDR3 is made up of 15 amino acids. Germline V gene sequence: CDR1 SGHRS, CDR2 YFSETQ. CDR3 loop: CASSPGAGNQETQYF. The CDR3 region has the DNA TGCGCCAGCAGCCCTGGGGCGGGGAACCAAGAGACCCAGTACTTC.

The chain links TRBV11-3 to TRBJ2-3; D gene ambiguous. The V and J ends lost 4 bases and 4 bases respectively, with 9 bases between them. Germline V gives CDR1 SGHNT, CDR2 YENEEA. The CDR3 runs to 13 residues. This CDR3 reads CASSSSGADTQYF. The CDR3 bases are TGTGCCAGCAGCTCTTCTGGGGCAGATACGCAGTATTTT.